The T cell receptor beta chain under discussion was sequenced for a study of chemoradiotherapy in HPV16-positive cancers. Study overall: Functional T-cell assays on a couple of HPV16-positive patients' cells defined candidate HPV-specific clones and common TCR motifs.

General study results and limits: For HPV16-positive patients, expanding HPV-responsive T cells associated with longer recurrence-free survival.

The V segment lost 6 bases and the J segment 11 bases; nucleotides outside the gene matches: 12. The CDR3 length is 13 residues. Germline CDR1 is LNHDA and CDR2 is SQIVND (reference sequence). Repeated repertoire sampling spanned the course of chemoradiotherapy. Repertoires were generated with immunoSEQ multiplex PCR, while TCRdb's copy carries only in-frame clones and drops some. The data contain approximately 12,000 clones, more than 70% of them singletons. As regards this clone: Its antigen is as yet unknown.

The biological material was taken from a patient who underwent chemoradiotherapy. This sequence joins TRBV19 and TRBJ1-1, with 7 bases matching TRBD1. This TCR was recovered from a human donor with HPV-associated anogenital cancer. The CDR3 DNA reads TGTGCCAGTAGCAGACCGGGACAGAGGAGGGCTTTCTTT. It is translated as CASSRPGQRRAFF.